This TCR beta chain was retrieved from a study of cytomegalovirus exposure and HLA in healthy donors. The CDR3 runs to 15 residues. CDR1 and CDR2 (germline): SGHTA, FQGTGA. The V gene end was trimmed by 3 bases and the J gene end by 6 bases; junction bases not matched to a gene: 7. Researchers ran the PCR with 60 Vbeta and 13 Jbeta primers. Using immunoSEQ multiplex PCR, the repertoire was profiled, and TCRdb retains in-frame clones only, with some absent. The sample comprises hundreds of thousands of clones, around 80% of which are singletons, and about 6.4% rests with the top ten. This chain uses TRBV7-3 with TRBJ2-3; 9 nucleotides match TRBD1. The specimen sequenced was PBMCs. This TCR was sampled from a middle-aged man in good health and CMV-seropositive. Here the CDR3 DNA reads TGTGCCAGCAGCTTGGACAGGGGACAAGGGGATACGCAGTATTTT. Protein: CASSLDRGQGDTQYF.